The present TCR beta chain was sequenced within a study of early T cells in non-severe SARS-CoV-2 infection. Looking at the study overall: The sequenced material was bulk RNA from unsorted whole blood, and its chains were unpaired.

The table lists this clonotype with many counts. Tagging with unique molecular identifiers was applied to individual cDNA molecules. TCRdb redid the calling of the 5' RACE reads with MiXCR, one entry per CDR3 protein. The data contain some 26,000 distinct CDR3 sequences, roughly 4.2% of them singletons. This CDR3 contains 15 residues. CDR1 MDHEN and CDR2 SYDVKM come from the germline V gene. V lost 3 bases, J lost 0 bases, and 1 base stayed unmatched. Sequenced input: whole blood. The chain carries TRBV28 and TRBJ2-3; TRBD2 matches at 9 bases. The clonotype comes from an adult who was a healthcare worker with PCR-confirmed SARS-CoV-2 infection or an uninfected control (not recorded which). In DNA form, the CDR3 reads TGTGCCAGCAGTTTGACTAGCGGCAGCACAGATACGCAGTATTTT. Translated: CASSLTSGSTDTQYF. Full variable domain (remainder filled in from reference TRBV28 and TRBJ2-3): DVKVTQSSRYLVKRTGEKVFLECVQDMDHENMFWYRQDPGLGLRLIYFSYDVKMKEKGDIPEGYSVSREKKERFSLILESASTNQTSMYLCASSLTSGSTDTQYFGPGTRLTVL.